The clone carrying this TCR beta chain was seen more than once but under ten times. What it binds is not known. In making TCR beta libraries, quantitative 5'-RACE with molecular barcodes was used. TCRdb fed the 5' RACE reads into MiXCR, producing one record per CDR3 protein. The sample holds about 400,000 distinct CDR3 sequences; approximately 22% are singletons and the top ten take about 12%. These data originate in a study of CD8 T cells in ankylosing spondylitis. The germline V and J ends were trimmed by 3 bases and 1 base, with 6 bases remaining between them. Per germline, CDR1 SEHNR and CDR2 FQNEAQ (reference sequence). The length of the CDR3 is 13 residues. Study-level points and caveats: Among TCR beta sequences, a motif of about 8 highly homologous variants appeared characteristic of ankylosing spondylitis blood.

The chain combines TRBV7-9 with TRBJ1-1; D not certain. The source material was blood, either unsorted or a sorted T cell fraction (not recorded which). This sequence originates from a male donor with ankylosing spondylitis or in good health (not recorded which). CDR3 region: CASSFEENTEAFF. CDR3 DNA: TGTGCCAGCAGCTTCGAGGAGAACACTGAAGCTTTCTTT. The entire variable domain, with the rest obtained from reference TRBV7-9 and TRBJ1-1, is as follows: DTGVSQNPRHKITKRGQNVTFRCDPISEHNRLYWYRQTLGQGPEFLTYFQNEAQLEKSRLLSDRFSAERPKGSFSTLEIQRTEQGDSAMYLCASSFEENTEAFFGQGTRLTVV.